The source of this T cell receptor beta chain is a study of blood T cell repertoires in COVID-19. Study background: The United States, Italy and Spain provided the acute and convalescent COVID-19 samples. Sample material is recorded as cDNA or gDNA derived from T cells, B-cell-depleted T cells, or PBMCs.

The ends were cut back, 6 bases at V and 4 bases at J, with 15 bases in the middle. The CDR3 totals 15 residues. Per the germline V gene, CDR1 is SSHAT and CDR2 is FNYEAQ (reference sequence). Authors' analysis steps: Reference gene primer amplification in the assay estimated nucleated cell counts. TCRdb keeps only in-frame clones here, not all; method: immunoSEQ multiplex PCR. V, J and clone size are those of that table, while D and trimming were read from the DNA. The table has under 200,000 clones, under 85% seen once. The chain uses TRBV7-7 and TRBJ2-2; D gene unclear. This TCR was recovered from a woman of 80 years or more with acute or convalescent COVID-19. Input material: peripheral blood. The CDR3 loop is CASSLQVNPTGELFF. The CDR3 nucleotides are TGTGCCAGCAGTCTTCAGGTGAACCCCACCGGGGAGCTGTTTTTT.